These 23 T cell receptor beta chains originate from one sample sequenced in a study of post-analysis software for immune sequencing data (dated by TCRdb to the mid-2010s). Findings and caveats that apply to the study as a whole: Patients showed significantly higher frequencies than controls for roughly five TRBV segments, among them TRBV5-6, TRBV5-1 and TRBV20-1.

The protocol used for the library was PCR. The sequencer listed for this sample is Illumina HiSeq 2500. Unique molecular identifiers were incorporated into TCR beta cDNA libraries to reduce PCR and sequencing biases. TCRdb reanalyzed the raw reads on its own, using fastp at Q25 for trimming and MiXCR for clone calling, and kept in-frame beta chains. Rows merge per CDR3 protein into single entries with the most common DNA and genes. The sample yields roughly 700,000 distinct CDR3 sequences; 25% to 30% were counted once. The ten top clones hold 0.5% to 0.6% of the sample. Their recognized antigens are unknown. Source material: blood. These receptors were obtained from a girl aged 10-17 years with multiple sclerosis.

The chain couples TRBV7-9 to TRBJ1-1; unclear D gene. The CDR3 totals 13 residues. In germline, CDR1 is SEHNR, CDR2 FQNEAQ (reference sequence). V was shortened by 8 bases and J by 4 bases, with 14 bases between the two germline ends. CDR3 sequence reads: CASRGYRSTEAFF. CDR3 bases: TGTGCCAGCCGTGGATATCGGAGCACTGAAGCTTTCTTT.

A few counts support this clonotype. The V gene is TRBV11-2, the J gene TRBJ2-5; a possible D gene is TRBD2 (6 bases). Germline V gene lookup returns CDR1 SGHAT and CDR2 FQNNGV. Deletions cut 1 base from V and 5 bases from J, with 11 bases between. CDR3 size: 14 residues. The CDR3: CASSLVAGLETQYF. As DNA, the CDR3 is TGTGCCAGCAGCTTAGTCGCGGGATTGGAGACCCAGTACTTC.

Regarding this clonotype: The germline gene is not matched at one end of the junction; a read error may be the cause. V gene TRBV12-3 or TRBV12-4 combines with J gene TRBJ2-3; 11 nucleotides align to TRBD2. The CDR3 contains 17 residues. In DNA form, the CDR3 reads TGTGCCAACAGTCGATCTAGCGGGGGGCCTAGCACAGATACGCAGTATTTT. This gives the protein CANSRSSGGPSTDTQYF.

V usage is TRBV6-2 or TRBV6-3 and J usage is TRBJ2-2; D gene uncertain. Germline CDR1 and CDR2: MNHEY and SVGEGT. Trimming left V 7 bases short and J 7 bases short, with 10 bases between. The CDR3 length is 12 residues. The CDR3 loop is CASKRINGELFF. For the CDR3, the DNA is TGTGCCAGCAAACGGATCAACGGGGAGCTGTTTTTT.

The CDR3 sequence is CASSITSGGGQETQYF. CDR3 DNA sequence: TGTGCCAGCAGTATCACTAGCGGAGGAGGCCAAGAGACCCAGTACTTC. The chain recombines TRBV12-3 or TRBV12-4 with TRBJ2-5, with 8 nucleotides matching TRBD2. Trimming at V came to 5 bases and at J to 1 base, leaving 9 bases not matched to a gene. The CDR3 totals 16 residues.

The chain uses TRBV21-1 and TRBJ2-5; TRBD1, as called in the table, went unchecked against the DNA. TRBV21-1 is listed as a pseudogene. There are 20 residues in the CDR3. The CDR3 coding sequence is TGTGCCAGCAGCAACCGAAAATGCCCCGTCTCCAGGGGTCGGGGGGAGACCCAGTACTTC. Encoded protein: CASSNRKCPVSRGRGETQYF.

The count of this clonotype is one. This chain uses TRBV5-5 with TRBJ1-2, with no clear D. Germline V gives CDR1 SGHKS, CDR2 YYEKEE (reference sequence). CDR3 length equals 14 residues. V gave up 3 bases and J gave up 6 bases, with 15 bases separating them. The CDR3 coding sequence is TGTGCCAGCAGCTCAAGGACCCAAACGGATGGCTACACCTTC. It yields the protein CASSSRTQTDGYTF. Filled out from reference TRBV5-5 and TRBJ1-2, the complete variable domain reads DAGVTQSPTHLIKTRGQQVTLRCSPISGHKSVSWYQQVLGQGPQFIFQYYEKEERGRGNFPDRFSARQFPNYSSELNVNALLLGDSALYLCASSSRTQTDGYTFGSGTRLTVV.

V gene TRBV4-3 combines with J gene TRBJ2-1, with D perhaps given as TRBD1 or TRBD2 (5 bases each). The CDR3 sequence is 13 residues long. Germline values: CDR1 LGHNA, CDR2 YSLEER. Trimming pared 4 bases from V and 8 bases from J, leaving 12 bases between. The CDR3 bases are TGCGCCAGCAGCCGAGGGGTGGCCTATGAGCAGTTCTTC. Translating gives CASSRGVAYEQFF.

This clonotype was counted only a few times. The chain combines TRBV3-1 with TRBJ1-1; D possibly corresponds to TRBD1 (6 bases). V was cut by 3 bases and J by 3 bases, with 14 bases left in between. The CDR3 length is 15 residues. CDR1 LGHDT and CDR2 YNNKEL come from the germline V gene (reference sequence). The CDR3 DNA sequence: TGTGCCAGCAGCCACAACAGGGATGCGGACACTGAAGCTTTCTTT. Amino acid sequence: CASSHNRDADTEAFF.

The chain is built from TRBV7-6 and TRBJ2-1, with D tentatively TRBD1 (5 bases). CDR1 and CDR2 from the germline V gene are SGHVS and FNYEAQ. Trimming pared 5 bases from V and 6 bases from J, leaving 11 bases between. There are 13 residues in the CDR3. DNA for the CDR3: TGTGCCAGCAGCAACGACAGACGCAATGAGCAGTTCTTC. Translated: CASSNDRRNEQFF. Full variable domain (remainder filled in from reference TRBV7-6 and TRBJ2-1): GAGVSQSPRYKVTKRGQDVALRCDPISGHVSLYWYRQALGQGPEFLTYFNYEAQQDKSGLPNDRFSAERPEGSISTLTIQRTEQRDSAMYRCASSNDRRNEQFFGPGTRLTVL.

This chain uses TRBV5-1 with TRBJ1-6; no definite D call. The CDR3 has 14 residues. The germline CDR1 and CDR2 sequences are SGHRS and YFSETQ. V was clipped by 0 bases and J by 7 bases, with 8 bases between them. CDR3 DNA: TGCGCCAGCAGCTTGGTGGCAGAAAATTCACCCCTCCACTTT. This sequence encodes CASSLVAENSPLHF.

The chain couples TRBV7-2 to TRBJ1-4; D is possibly TRBD1 (6 bases). CDR3 size: 15 residues. With 5 bases removed from V and 10 bases from J, the gap between germline ends came to 20 bases. Germline CDR1 SGHTA, CDR2 FQGNSA. The CDR3 DNA reads as TGTGCCAGCAGCCAACCAGGGGTGATTAGGGGAAAACTGTTTTTT. This translates into CASSQPGVIRGKLFF.

This chain joins TRBV4-2 and TRBJ2-1; D perhaps matches TRBD1 (7 bases). The CDR3 runs 15 residues. Germline CDR1 is LGHNA and CDR2 is YNFKEQ. The V end was cut by 0 bases, the J end by 10 bases, with 16 bases between. This CDR3 reads CASSQDWRGQGEQFF. CDR3 DNA sequence: TGTGCCAGCAGCCAAGATTGGAGGGGGCAAGGGGAGCAGTTCTTC.

This CDR3 is CASSSYNGHEKLYF. CDR3 nucleotide sequence: TGTGCCAGCAGTTCATATAATGGGCATGAAAAACTGTATTTT. The rearrangement links TRBV27 to TRBJ2-3; D call uncertain. CDR1 MNHEY and CDR2 SMNVEV come from the germline V gene (reference sequence). Between the trimmed V and J ends, which lost 4 bases and 14 bases, there was a span of 22 bases. The CDR3 is 14 amino acids.

This clonotype was picked up a small number of times. The chain combines TRBV6-2 or TRBV6-3 with TRBJ2-7; D remains ambiguous. Germline V gives CDR1 MNHEY, CDR2 SVGEGT. V lost 6 bases and J 6 bases, leaving 21 bases between the germline ends. CDR3 length: 15 residues. The CDR3 reads CASSNKFVPSAEQYF. The CDR3 DNA reads as TGTGCCAGCAGCAATAAGTTCGTCCCCAGCGCCGAGCAGTACTTC.

The J gene is TRBJ2-3, the V gene TRBV27; D gene ambiguous. V was shortened by 3 bases and J by 0 bases, with 7 bases between the two germline ends. CDR1 is MNHEY and CDR2 is SMNVEV in the germline V gene (reference sequence). The CDR3 spans 14 residues. The CDR3 region is CASSFTLSTDTQYF. In DNA, the CDR3 is TGTGCCAGCAGTTTCACACTAAGCACAGATACGCAGTATTTT.

The genes are TRBV7-2 and TRBJ2-7, with 9 bases identical to TRBD2. Germline values: CDR1 SGHTA, CDR2 FQGNSA. With 1 base clipped from V and 1 base from J, the junction kept 5 bases outside the gene matches. CDR3 length: 16 residues. This CDR3 is CASSLDSLAGSYEQYF. The CDR3 DNA is TGTGCCAGCAGCTTAGATTCGCTAGCGGGATCCTACGAGCAGTACTTC.

The chain carries TRBV4-2 and TRBJ2-5; D may be TRBD1 (5 bases). V lost 0 bases and J lost 5, with 10 bases in between. CDR1 is LGHNA, CDR2 YNFKEQ, per germline. The CDR3 runs 14 residues. Here the CDR3 reads CASSQDKRGETQYF. CDR3 DNA sequence: TGTGCCAGCAGCCAAGATAAAAGGGGTGAGACCCAGTACTTC.

The rearrangement links TRBV6-6 to TRBJ1-5; D not certain. Trimming took off 6 bases at V and 5 bases at J, with 14 bases between the two ends. The CDR3 has 14 amino acids. Germline lookup yields CDR1 MNHNY and CDR2 SVGAGI (reference sequence). The CDR3 DNA sequence: TGTGCCAGCAGCTACGAGGGTGCGGATCAGCCCCAGCATTTT. Translating it yields CASSYEGADQPQHF.

This chain connects TRBV20-1 to TRBJ2-5; D might be TRBD1 (5 bases). The end of the DNA fits TRBJ2-7 better, so the J call may be wrong. The CDR3 spans 11 residues. Germline V gives CDR1 DFQATT, CDR2 SNEGSKA (reference sequence). In DNA form, the CDR3 reads TGCAGTGCACAGGTAACCCACGAGCAGTACTTC. Encoded protein: CSAQVTHEQYF.

The chain combines TRBV20-1 with TRBJ1-5; 8 bases are a match to TRBD1. CDR3 size: 14 residues. Germline V CDR1 and CDR2: DFQATT, SNEGSKA (reference sequence). The V gene end was trimmed by 1 base and the J gene end by 6 bases; junction bases not matched to a gene: 5. The CDR3: CSARAWTGPQPQHF. DNA of the CDR3: TGCAGTGCTAGAGCCTGGACAGGGCCTCAGCCCCAGCATTTT.

CDR3 sequence reads: CASSRSRQTEAFF. For the CDR3, the DNA is TGTGCCAGCAGTCGTAGCCGACAGACTGAAGCTTTCTTT. The chain is built from TRBV12-3 or TRBV12-4 and TRBJ1-1, with D possibly TRBD1 on 5 matching bases. The CDR3 totals 13 residues. Deletions cut 5 bases from V and 5 bases from J, with 12 bases between.

Comments on this clonotype: At one end the junction does not follow the germline gene, possibly because of a read error. The chain uses TRBV29-1 and TRBJ2-5, with 7 nucleotides matching TRBD2. Germline V lookup: CDR1 SQVTM, CDR2 ANQGSEA. CDR3 size: 13 residues. The DNA of the CDR3 is TGCAGCGTTGATGGGGGGAGGGAAGAGACCCGGTACTTC. Its protein product is CSVDGGREETRYF.